This T cell receptor beta chain is drawn from a study of blood T cell repertoires in COVID-19 (dated by TCRdb to the early 2020s). Regarding the study in general: Collaborator samples came from the United States, Italy and Spain and covered acute and convalescent phases of COVID-19. The prospective study material was composed of cDNA or gDNA derived from T cells, B-cell-depleted T cells, or PBMCs. The dataset comprised deeply sampled blood TCRbeta repertoires from subjects exposed to, actively infected with, or recovered from COVID-19. The repertoires were released in a freely available public database intended as a resource for research on the immune response to SARS-CoV-2. The samples were drawn from two sources: the first 160 participants of the ongoing ImmuneRACE study, and 1,200 or so subjects contributed by 6 global collaborators. A de-identified subject ID, COVID-19 status, age in years and sex were almost always included in the sample metadata. HLA class I and class II types, where available, came from metadata supplied by the sample provider rather than from assay-based typing.

Study-level results and caveats: How much clinical and demographic metadata was included differed by source and by participant, and the metadata was provided uncurated.

Collaborating institutions collected whole blood in K2EDTA tubes following their own protocols. For TCRbeta analysis, collaborators shipped samples in one of three forms: frozen whole blood, isolated PBMCs, or DNA extracted from either of those sample types. TCRbeta CDR3 regions were amplified from genomic DNA by means of the immunoSEQ Assay, a bias-controlled multiplex PCR. The source study handled its data this way. Nucleated cell counts per sample were estimated from amplification of reference gene primers within the assay. To quantify the absolute abundance of each unique TCRbeta CDR3 rearrangement, sequence reads were collapsed and filtered. Productive Simpson clonality was computed per sample as the square root of Simpson's diversity index over productive rearrangements. The source is immuneACCESS, and TCRdb retained only in-frame sequences with V and J called. Part of the clones is not carried over; for the studies checked, unresolved V genes explain less than half of this, and the remainder is unexplained. Clone size and V and J calls were adopted from that table, with D and trimming inferred from the DNA. This sample is represented by tens of thousands of clones; approximately 92% of them were singletons. 4.5% to 5% of the sample is in the top ten clones.

A note on this clone: What antigen it recognizes has not been identified. Base-call qualities are not available, and no considerably larger clone is one nucleotide away.

The sample consisted of peripheral blood. This receptor was obtained from a woman between 45 and 65 years old with active COVID-19.

The CDR3 reads as follows: CASSDYPRRNTQYF. The nucleotides read TGTGCCAGCAGTGATTACCCCCGGCGGAATACGCAGTATTTT. This chain is built from TRBV6-1 and TRBJ2-3, with the D gene not clear enough to name. Its CDR3 holds 14 amino acids, cysteine through phenylalanine. Solely the CDR3 DNA is kept, with 42 bases framed from the first base. The V end loses 3 bases and the J end loses 7 bases, and a stretch of 14 bases separates them. CDR1 is given as MNHNS and CDR2 as SASEGT, both from the germline V gene.